Described below is a single T cell receptor (beta chain) sequence and its context. Antigen unknown. Profiled with immunoSEQ multiplex PCR; TCRdb holds only in-frame clones, not every one. The sample has 66,000 or so clones, 87% seen once. These data come from a study of OX40 agonist ivuxolimab in advanced cancers. At the level of the study: Prior anti-PD-1, anti-PD-L1 or anti-CTLA-4 therapy was allowed; over 30% had some.

Study-wide results and caveats: Patients who responded partially at 0.1-3.0 mg/kg showed clonal expansion ranking among the lowest. Both blood CD4+ and CD8+ T cells showed clonal growth by week 6 at 0.1 to 3.0 mg/kg. Among some nonresponders, normalized T-cell clonal expansion was also low.

The CDR3 is made up of 12 amino acids. Germline V lookup: CDR1 SEHNR, CDR2 FQNEAQ (reference sequence). V lost 3 bases and J lost 15, with 15 bases in between. The source material was CD4+ or CD8+ T cells sorted from blood, sampled in a trial of the OX40 agonist ivuxolimab. The TCR was taken from an adult with an advanced solid tumor such as melanoma, head and neck, liver or kidney cancer. The genes are TRBV7-9 and TRBJ2-1, with D perhaps TRBD1 (6 bases). This CDR3 is CASSLITGSGFF. DNA for the CDR3: TGTGCCAGCAGCTTGATAACAGGGAGCGGGTTCTTC.